The 32 T cell receptor beta chains reported below all come from one sample, sequenced in a study of CD8+CD57+ T cells in acquired aplastic anemia. In patients chosen for sequencing, flow cytometry had shown CD8+CD57+ cell expansion. Both TCR beta VDJ combination and CDR3 sequence profiling were carried out. Genomic DNA was the template for this profiling. TCRdb itself ran the reads through MiXCR, one entry per CDR3 protein. The sample carries 150,000 to 200,000 distinct CDR3 sequences, around 48% recorded once. Material for sequencing was sorted CD4+, CD8+, or CD8+CD57+ T cells (not recorded which) from PBMCs. The receptors were gathered from a human donor with aplastic anemia.

This clonotype was picked up many times. The chain couples TRBV2 to TRBJ2-6; the D gene could be TRBD1 or TRBD2 (5 bases each). Germline loops: CDR1 SNHLY, CDR2 FYNNEI. This CDR3 has 17 residues. Trimming pared 5 bases from V and 0 bases from J, leaving 14 bases between. The CDR3 bases are TGTGCCAGCAGTCACCGGGACGGAGACTCTGGGGCCAACGTCCTGACTTTC. Translating gives CASSHRDGDSGANVLTF.

In the case of this clonotype: A read error is possible here, since a much larger clone lies one base away. The V gene is TRBV5-4, the J gene TRBJ2-2; 9 bases agree with TRBD1. V lost 6 bases and J lost 1; bases outside the gene matches: 7. Germline V gene sequence: CDR1 SGHNT, CDR2 YYREEE (reference sequence). This CDR3 is built from 16 residues. DNA for the CDR3: TGTGCCAGCAATCCCCGGACAGGGGAGAACACCGGGGAGCTGTTTTTT. It is translated as CASNPRTGENTGELFF.

This clonotype was counted ten times or more. The chain recombines TRBV13 with TRBJ1-2; 7 nucleotides match TRBD1. CDR3 length: 16 amino acids. Germline assignment: CDR1 PRHDT and CDR2 FYEKMQ (reference sequence). Unmatched junction bases numbered 15, after V lost 5 bases and J lost 6 bases. CDR3 bases: TGTGCCAGCAGCCCACGGACAGGCGGGATTTCTGATGGCTACACCTTC. It encodes CASSPRTGGISDGYTF.

The chain is built from TRBV2 and TRBJ2-5; D is possibly TRBD2 (5 bases). CDR1 is SNHLY, CDR2 FYNNEI, per germline. This CDR3 is built from 14 residues. V shed 8 bases and J shed 5 bases, with 18 bases lying between them. CDR3 sequence (DNA): TGTGCCAGCCCCGCGGGTGTATCCAGGGAGACCCAGTACTTC. It codes for CASPAGVSRETQYF.

This chain links TRBV20-1 with TRBJ1-2; TRBD1 aligns across 8 bases. Germline-derived CDR1 and CDR2 are DFQATT and SNEGSKA (reference sequence). This CDR3 spans 16 amino acids. J was trimmed by 2 bases and V by 2 bases; bases with no gene match: 10. CDR3 in DNA: TGCAGTGCTAGACGATGGACAGGGATCGGAAACTATGGCTACACCTTC. Translating gives CSARRWTGIGNYGYTF.

The rearrangement joins TRBV20-1 to TRBJ2-1; the match to TRBD2 covers 10 bases. CDR1 and CDR2 from the germline V gene are DFQATT and SNEGSKA (reference sequence). Trimming at V came to 1 base and at J to 6 bases, leaving 6 bases not matched to a gene. This CDR3 has 15 amino acids. This CDR3 reads CSARGKRGGGNEQFF. CDR3 in DNA: TGCAGTGCTAGAGGAAAGCGGGGGGGCGGCAATGAGCAGTTCTTC.

This sequence joins TRBV12-3 or TRBV12-4 and TRBJ2-3, with D perhaps matching TRBD2 (6 bases). V gave up 5 bases and J gave up 5 bases, with 20 bases separating them. The CDR3 has 16 amino acids. This chain's CDR3 is CASSPPWGRPGDTQYF. The DNA for the CDR3 is TGTGCCAGCAGTCCCCCCTGGGGGAGGCCGGGAGATACGCAGTATTTT.

DNA of the CDR3: TGCAGTGCTAGAGTAAACTATGGCTACACCTTC. Protein product: CSARVNYGYTF. The gene calls are TRBV20-1 and TRBJ1-2; no clear D. V lost 1 base and J 2 bases, leaving 2 bases between the germline ends. The CDR3 contains 11 residues. CDR1 DFQATT and CDR2 SNEGSKA come from the germline V gene (reference sequence).

The chain has TRBV25-1 and TRBJ2-7, with 10 bases aligning to TRBD1. V was pared by 3 bases and J by 2 bases, with 4 bases of the junction left unmatched. The germline V gene encodes CDR1 MGHDK and CDR2 SYGVNS. The CDR3 totals 15 residues. CDR3 bases: TGTGCCAGCAGTGACCCCGGGACAGGGGCCTACGAGCAGTACTTC. Translation gives CASSDPGTGAYEQYF.

This clonotype was counted between two and nine times. This could be a read error, since a much larger clone is one nucleotide away. The chain uses TRBV19 and TRBJ2-1, with 9 positions matching TRBD1. This CDR3 is built from 16 residues. The germline V gene encodes CDR1 LNHDA and CDR2 SQIVND (reference sequence). Trimming removed 5 bases from V and 7 bases from J; junction bases left unmatched: 12. The CDR3 reads CASSSGDRERRNEQFF. The CDR3 nucleotides are TGTGCCAGTAGTTCCGGGGACAGGGAAAGACGGAATGAGCAGTTCTTC.

The gene calls are TRBV19 and TRBJ2-3; D call uncertain. Deletions cut 8 bases from V and 0 bases from J, with 12 bases between. Germline values: CDR1 LNHDA, CDR2 SQIVND (reference sequence). This CDR3 region has 14 residues. For the CDR3, the DNA is TGTGCCAGTTCAGTCGGGCCTAGCACAGATACGCAGTATTTT. Encoded protein: CASSVGPSTDTQYF.

This clonotype has a count of ten or more. The genes are TRBV10-2 and TRBJ2-7; a possible D gene is TRBD1 (5 bases). CDR1 and CDR2 (germline): WSHSY, SAAADI. The CDR3 runs 12 residues. V lost 4 bases, J lost 6 bases, and 10 bases lay in between. Here the CDR3 reads CASSGQGSEQYF. In DNA, the CDR3 is TGCGCCAGCAGTGGGCAGGGAAGCGAGCAGTACTTC.

This clonotype has a count of ten or more. This chain links TRBV5-1 with TRBJ2-3; maybe TRBD2 (5 bases). The ends were cut back, 0 bases at V and 1 base at J, with 9 bases in the middle. Germline CDR1 is SGHRS and CDR2 is YFSETQ. The CDR3 totals 15 residues. The CDR3 nucleotides read TGCGCCAGCAGCTTGGATGGGAGAGGCACAGATACGCAGTATTTT. It codes for CASSLDGRGTDTQYF.

This clonotype has at least ten counts. The chain uses TRBV11-2 and TRBJ2-1; 7 bases fit TRBD2. Looked up from germline, CDR1 is SGHAT and CDR2 is FQNNGV. The CDR3 totals 16 residues. V lost 2 bases, J lost 7 bases, and 11 bases stayed unmatched. CDR3 sequence reads: CASSLFAGAAVNEQFF. CDR3 DNA: TGTGCCAGCAGCTTATTCGCGGGAGCGGCTGTGAATGAGCAGTTCTTC.

This clonotype was counted at least ten times. The chain employs TRBV12-3 or TRBV12-4 and TRBJ1-2, with D possibly TRBD1 on 5 matching bases. The ends were cut back, 5 bases at V and 2 bases at J, with 12 bases in the middle. This CDR3 spans 14 amino acids. CDR3 sequence (DNA): TGTGCCAGCAGTCTAACCGGGGGGAACTATGGCTACACCTTC. Protein: CASSLTGGNYGYTF.

This rearrangement joins TRBV6-1 to TRBJ1-5, with a weak D call TRBD1 (5 bases). Trimming pared 0 bases from V and 1 base from J, leaving 13 bases between. The CDR3 totals 17 residues. Germline assignment: CDR1 MNHNS and CDR2 SASEGT. CDR3: CASSEAPAGPSNQPQHF. CDR3 nucleotide sequence: TGTGCCAGCAGTGAAGCCCCAGCAGGGCCCAGCAATCAGCCCCAGCATTTT.

About this clonotype itself: A much larger clonotype is one base distant, so this may be a read error. V gene TRBV7-9 combines with J gene TRBJ2-7; D remains ambiguous. The CDR3 sequence is 11 residues long. The germline gives CDR1 SEHNR, CDR2 FQNEAQ (reference sequence). Trimming removed 6 bases at V and 6 bases at J, with 9 bases between. CDR3 sequence reads: CASSRDFEQYF. For the CDR3, the DNA is TGTGCCAGCAGTCGCGATTTCGAGCAGTACTTC.

Ten or more counts support this clonotype. The chain is built from TRBV7-8 and TRBJ2-5, with TRBD2 as a possible D gene (7 bases). V lost 0 bases to trimming and J lost 5 bases, with 13 bases between them. The CDR3 spans 15 residues. The V gene's germline CDR1 is SGHVS and CDR2 FQNEAQ. The CDR3 loop is CASSLAGGQGETQYF. CDR3 DNA sequence: TGTGCCAGCAGCTTAGCGGGAGGGCAGGGGGAGACCCAGTACTTC. Based on the CDR3 plus reference TRBV7-8 and TRBJ2-5, the full variable domain is GAGVSQSPRYKVAKRGQDVALRCDPISGHVSLFWYQQALGQGPEFLTYFQNEAQLDKSGLPSDRFFAERPEGSVSTLKIQRTQQEDSAVYLCASSLAGGQGETQYFGPGTRLLVL.

In its sample, this clonotype was seen many times. This chain uses TRBV7-8 with TRBJ1-4; a weak D match, TRBD1 (5 bases). Germline V gene sequence: CDR1 SGHVS, CDR2 FQNEAQ. V was clipped by 5 bases and J by 7 bases, with 8 bases between them. This CDR3 has 12 amino acids. CDR3 DNA sequence: TGTGCCAGCAGCCGAGACAGTGAAAAACTGTTTTTT. It encodes CASSRDSEKLFF.

This clonotype was picked up a small number of times. This chain connects TRBV18 to TRBJ1-1; maybe TRBD1 (5 bases). V was trimmed by 0 bases and J by 1 base, leaving 15 bases between them. Germline loops: CDR1 KGHSH, CDR2 LQKENI. The CDR3 contains 17 residues. This CDR3 reads CASSPPRGNERNTEAFF. The CDR3 DNA reads as TGTGCCAGCTCACCACCGCGGGGGAATGAGAGGAACACTGAAGCTTTCTTT.

This clonotype was counted a few times. The V gene is TRBV6-5, the J gene TRBJ1-1, with D perhaps matching TRBD1 (6 bases). Germline CDR1 is MNHEY and CDR2 is SVGAGI. The ends were cut back, 0 bases at V and 0 bases at J, with 8 bases in the middle. The CDR3 is 15 amino acids. The CDR3 sequence: CASSYSGGLNTEAFF. CDR3 DNA sequence: TGTGCCAGCAGTTACTCGGGGGGGCTGAACACTGAAGCTTTCTTT.

The V and J genes are TRBV2 and TRBJ2-2; no reliable D call. V shed 6 bases and J shed 7 bases, with 12 bases lying between them. Germline assignment: CDR1 SNHLY and CDR2 FYNNEI. CDR3 size: 13 residues. The CDR3 DNA reads as TGTGCCAGCAGCAGGAGAGAGGTCGGGGAGCTGTTTTTT. It yields the protein CASSRREVGELFF. The full variable domain, completed using reference TRBV2 and TRBJ2-2, is EPEVTQTPSHQVTQMGQEVILRCVPISNHLYFYWYRQILGQKVEFLVSFYNNEISEKSEIFDDQFSVERPDGSNFTLKIRSTKLEDSAMYFCASSRREVGELFFGEGSRLTVL.

This clonotype was counted ten times or more. The V call is TRBV19, the J call TRBJ2-2; either TRBD1 or TRBD2 may fit D (5 bases each). The CDR3 loop spans 16 amino acids. Trimming took 6 bases from V and 6 from J, leaving 20 bases between them. Germline CDR1 and CDR2: LNHDA and SQIVND (reference sequence). The CDR3 DNA is TGTGCCAGTAGCACCCGCCCAGGGACGGTTCCCGGGGAGCTGTTTTTT. As protein: CASSTRPGTVPGELFF. Using reference TRBV19 and TRBJ2-2 for the parts outside the CDR3, the full variable domain is DGGITQSPKYLFRKEGQNVTLSCEQNLNHDAMYWYRQDPGQGLRLIYYSQIVNDFQKGDIAEGYSVSREKKESFPLTVTSAQKNPTAFYLCASSTRPGTVPGELFFGEGSRLTVL.

This clonotype came up once. The V and J genes are TRBV2 and TRBJ2-7; D is possibly TRBD2 (8 bases). The germline CDR1 and CDR2 sequences are SNHLY and FYNNEI. V lost 5 bases to trimming and J lost 6 bases, with 26 bases between them. The CDR3 contains 17 residues. Here the CDR3 reads CASSPRGRTSGSSEQYF. The CDR3, as DNA: TGTGCCAGCAGTCCTAGGGGGCGCACTAGCGGATCCAGCGAGCAGTACTTC.

This clonotype came up many times. The J gene is TRBJ2-3, the V gene TRBV4-3; D gene unclear. Between the trimmed V and J ends, which lost 0 bases and 3 bases, there was a span of 10 bases. The CDR3 consists of 15 residues. Germline-derived CDR1 and CDR2 are LGHNA and YSLEER. Written as DNA, the CDR3 is TGCGCCAGCAGCCAAGAAGGGCGCCCGACAGATACGCAGTATTTT. Translating it yields CASSQEGRPTDTQYF.

This clonotype appeared a single time. This clone may be a read error of a much larger clone one base away. The chain recombines TRBV11-2 with TRBJ1-1; no firm D call. There are 15 residues in the CDR3. Germline V CDR1 and CDR2: SGHAT, FQNNGV. The CDR3 DNA follows: TGTGCCAGCAGCTTGGATCTGGGTAGTAACACTGATGCTTTCTTT. Encoded protein: CASSLDLGSNTDAFF. Together with reference TRBV11-2 and TRBJ1-1, the CDR3 gives the full variable domain: EAGVAQSPRYKIIEKRQSVAFWCNPISGHATLYWYQQILGQGPKLLIQFQNNGVVDDSQLPKDRFSAERLKGVDSTLKIQPAKLEDSAVYLCASSLDLGSNTDAFFGQGTRLTVV.

This clonotype was found many times. The chain is built from TRBV5-1 and TRBJ2-2, with D possibly matching TRBD2 (5 bases). This CDR3 is 15 amino acids long. Trimming shortened V by 0 bases and J by 2 bases, and 8 bases separated the two germline ends. Germline loops: CDR1 SGHRS, CDR2 YFSETQ. CDR3 DNA: TGCGCCAGCAGCTTGGCCGCGGGTAACACCGGGGAGCTGTTTTTT. Its protein is CASSLAAGNTGELFF.

This clonotype was recorded only once. J is TRBJ2-2 and V is TRBV19, with D unresolved. The CDR3 spans 14 residues. V was trimmed by 5 bases and J by 3 bases, leaving 10 bases between them. CDR1 is LNHDA and CDR2 is SQIVND in the germline V gene (reference sequence). CDR3 sequence: CASSPSQHTGELFF. In DNA, the CDR3 is TGTGCCAGTAGTCCCTCACAGCACACCGGGGAGCTGTTTTTT.

This clonotype came up many times. V and J are TRBV20-1 and TRBJ2-7, with 11 bases matching TRBD2. The CDR3 length is 16 residues. Looked up from germline, CDR1 is DFQATT and CDR2 is SNEGSKA (reference sequence). Trimming removed 0 bases from V and 5 bases from J; junction bases left unmatched: 9. CDR3 in amino acids: CSARDPLSGRADEQYF. The CDR3 DNA reads TGCAGTGCTAGAGACCCCCTTAGCGGGAGGGCCGACGAGCAGTACTTC.

V and J are TRBV29-1 and TRBJ1-2, with D unresolved. Trimming removed 6 bases from V and 6 bases from J, with 11 bases in between. The length of the CDR3 is 11 residues. Germline CDR1 and CDR2: SQVTM and ANQGSEA. In DNA, the CDR3 is TGCAGCGTGAACGGGAGGGATGGCTACACCTTC. Translation: CSVNGRDGYTF.

V usage is TRBV7-2 and J usage is TRBJ2-5; the match to TRBD1 covers 7 bases. Germline lookup yields CDR1 SGHTA and CDR2 FQGNSA. With 6 bases clipped from V and 2 bases from J, the junction kept 3 bases outside the gene matches. CDR3 size: 13 residues. CDR3 amino acids: CASSEQGQETQYF. CDR3 sequence (DNA): TGTGCCAGCAGTGAACAGGGGCAAGAGACCCAGTACTTC.

The V gene is TRBV24-1, the J gene TRBJ2-1, with 14 bases fitting TRBD2. CDR3 length: 18 residues. Germline trimming cut 4 bases from V and 2 bases from J; bases unmatched to any gene: 6. Germline loops: CDR1 KGHDR, CDR2 SFDVKD. CDR3 in DNA: TGTGCCACCAGTGACCGTAGACTAGCGGGAGGGGCCTACAATGAGCAGTTCTTC. It codes for CATSDRRLAGGAYNEQFF.